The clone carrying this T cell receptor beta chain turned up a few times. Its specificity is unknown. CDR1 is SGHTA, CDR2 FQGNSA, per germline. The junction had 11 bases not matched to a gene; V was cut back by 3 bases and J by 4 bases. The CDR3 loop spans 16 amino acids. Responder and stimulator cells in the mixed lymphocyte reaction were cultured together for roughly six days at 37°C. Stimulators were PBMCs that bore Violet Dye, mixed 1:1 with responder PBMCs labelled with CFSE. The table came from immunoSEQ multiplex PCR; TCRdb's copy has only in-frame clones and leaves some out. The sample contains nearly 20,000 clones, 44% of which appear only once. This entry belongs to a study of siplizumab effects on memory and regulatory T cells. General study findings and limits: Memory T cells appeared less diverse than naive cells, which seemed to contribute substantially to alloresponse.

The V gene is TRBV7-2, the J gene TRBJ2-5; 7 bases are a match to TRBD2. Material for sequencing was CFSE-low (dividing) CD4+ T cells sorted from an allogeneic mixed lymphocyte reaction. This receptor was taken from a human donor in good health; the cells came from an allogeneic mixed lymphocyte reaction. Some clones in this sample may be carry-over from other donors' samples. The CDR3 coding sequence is TGTGCCAGCAGCTTGCTAGCGGCACTGTCCCTAGAGACCCAGTACTTC. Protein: CASSLLAALSLETQYF.